The entry that follows covers one T cell receptor (beta chain) sequence. The method was immunoSEQ multiplex PCR; TCRdb's version includes in-frame clones alone and lacks a portion of them. Of tens of thousands of clones listed, approximately 82% were seen once; the top ten hold about 3.3%. These data are taken from a study of PD-L1 blockade in urothelial cancer. The germline CDR1 and CDR2 sequences are SGHNT and YYREEE (reference sequence). This CDR3 has 15 amino acids. The V segment lost 4 bases and the J segment 7 bases; nucleotides outside the gene matches: 12. The chain links TRBV5-4 to TRBJ1-2; TRBD1 matches 8 bases. The sample was PBMCs, taken around atezolizumab (anti-PD-L1) treatment. The TCR originated in a man between 65 and 85 years old with urothelial cancer. The CDR3 DNA reads as TGTGCCAGCAGCGCAGGGGGCCTGAATATTGTTGGCTACACCTTC. It translates to CASSAGGLNIVGYTF.